The clone carrying this T cell receptor (beta chain) was picked up one time. A junction end diverges from the germline sequence, so it may reflect a read error. Random hexamers served to reverse transcribe roughly 0.45 to 1 ug RNA. TCRdb reanalysed the immunoSEQ multiplex PCR reads using MiXCR and keeps one entry per CDR3 protein. The sample lists fewer than 200,000 distinct CDR3 sequences, approximately 94% occurring once. This record belongs to a study of CD8 T cells in Susac syndrome. The CDR3 has 13 residues. Sequencing of TCR beta was undertaken in CD8+ and CD4+ T cells derived from blood. Negative magnetic isolation gave CD8+ and CD4+ cells; FACS enriched CD8+ TEMRA.

This TCR came from a human donor in good health. The genes are TRBV12-3 or TRBV12-4 and TRBJ1-4; possibly TRBD1 for D (6 bases). Sequenced: CD4+ T cells from PBMCs. As DNA, the CDR3 is TGTGCCAGCAGCTACCAGAACAGGGAAAGACTGTTTTTT. Amino acid sequence: CASSYQNRERLFF.